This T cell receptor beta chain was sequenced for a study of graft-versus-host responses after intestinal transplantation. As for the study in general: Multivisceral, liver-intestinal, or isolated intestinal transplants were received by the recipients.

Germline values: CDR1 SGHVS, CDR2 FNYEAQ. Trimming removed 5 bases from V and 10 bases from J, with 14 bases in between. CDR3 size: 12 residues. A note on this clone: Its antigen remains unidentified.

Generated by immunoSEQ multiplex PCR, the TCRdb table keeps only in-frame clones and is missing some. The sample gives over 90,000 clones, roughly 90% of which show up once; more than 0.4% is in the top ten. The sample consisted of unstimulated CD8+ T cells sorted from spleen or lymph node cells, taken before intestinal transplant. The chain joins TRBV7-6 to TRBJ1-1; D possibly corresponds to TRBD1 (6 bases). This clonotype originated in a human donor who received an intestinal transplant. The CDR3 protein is CASSPLGRGAFF. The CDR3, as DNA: TGTGCCAGCAGCCCCCTTGGCAGGGGAGCTTTCTTT.